This T cell receptor beta chain comes out of a study of cytomegalovirus exposure and HLA in healthy donors. The CDR3 has 17 residues. The V segment lost 4 bases and the J segment 0 bases; nucleotides outside the gene matches: 6. CDR1 is LNHDA, CDR2 SQIVND, per germline (reference sequence). Notes on the study in general: Most TCR sequences were uncommon, yet certain public TCRs appeared in many donors. Three CMV-associated chains were confirmed in vitro to be specific for CMV antigens. Trimming of TCR beta V- and J-genes showed a link, identified in a later analysis, to a missense DCLRE1C variant.

Donors consisted of healthy bone marrow donors. This clone appeared a few times. The antigen is undetermined. Use of 60 Vbeta and 13 Jbeta primers characterized the PCR. Sequenced by immunoSEQ multiplex PCR; TCRdb stores in-frame clones only, minus some. Among around 100,000 clones, about 70% were seen once, and the ten largest hold 8% to 9.5%. This sequence was found in a man aged 25-45 years in good health and CMV-seropositive. This rearrangement joins TRBV19 to TRBJ1-3; 10 positions agree with TRBD1. Sequencing was performed on PBMCs. CDR3 amino acids: CASSRGTGEVSGNTIYF. The CDR3 DNA follows: TGTGCCAGTAGTAGGGGGACAGGGGAGGTCTCTGGAAACACCATATATTTT.